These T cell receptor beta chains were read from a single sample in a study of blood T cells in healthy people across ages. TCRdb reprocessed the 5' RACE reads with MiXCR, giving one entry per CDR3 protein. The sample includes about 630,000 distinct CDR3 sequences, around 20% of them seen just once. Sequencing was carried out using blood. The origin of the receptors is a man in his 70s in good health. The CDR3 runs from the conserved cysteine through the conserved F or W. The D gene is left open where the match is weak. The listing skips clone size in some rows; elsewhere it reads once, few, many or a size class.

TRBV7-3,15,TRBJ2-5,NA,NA,TGTGCCAGCAGCTTAGGGATACAGGGTTTCGAGACCCAGTACTTC,CASSLGIQGFETQYF
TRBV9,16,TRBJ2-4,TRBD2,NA,TGTGCCAGCAGCGTAGCTTCTAGCGGAGCCAAAAACATTCAGTACTTC,CASSVASSGAKNIQYF
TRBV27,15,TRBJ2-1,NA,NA,TGTGCCAGCAGTTGGGCGATAGCGACCTACAATGAGCAGTTCTTC,CASSWAIATYNEQFF
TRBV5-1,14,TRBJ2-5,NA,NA,TGCGCCAGCAGCTCCCGGGACTTCCAAGAGACCCAGTACTTC,CASSSRDFQETQYF
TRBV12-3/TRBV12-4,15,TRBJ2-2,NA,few,TGTGCCAGCAGTTTGGGGCAGCTAAACACCGGGGAGCTGTTTTTT,CASSLGQLNTGELFF
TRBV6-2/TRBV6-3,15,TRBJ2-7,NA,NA,TGTGCCAGCAGTTATCAACGGCCGAGCTCCTACGAGCAGTACTTC,CASSYQRPSSYEQYF
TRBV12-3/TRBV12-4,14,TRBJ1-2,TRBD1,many,TGTGCCAGCAGCCTACAGGGGGCTAACTATGGCTACACCTTC,CASSLQGANYGYTF
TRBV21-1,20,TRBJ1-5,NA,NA,TGTGCCAGCAGCAGAGCGCGGGACAGGGGGCCCGGATTTAGCAATCAGCCCCAGCATTTT,CASSRARDRGPGFSNQPQHF
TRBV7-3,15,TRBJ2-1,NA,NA,TGTGCCAGCAGCTCCCCCGGGGACCGTAACAATGAGCAGTTCTTC,CASSSPGDRNNEQFF
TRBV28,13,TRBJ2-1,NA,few,TGTGCCAGCAGTATGGACTGGTACAATGAGCAGTTCTTC,CASSMDWYNEQFF
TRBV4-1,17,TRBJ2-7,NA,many,TGCGCCAGCAGCCAAGAGGGTCAGGCTCCGAGCTCCTACGAGCAGTACTTC,CASSQEGQAPSSYEQYF
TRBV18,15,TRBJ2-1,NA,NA,TGTGCCGGCTCACCAACAGGACAGTCCTACAATGAGCAGTTCTTC,CAGSPTGQSYNEQFF
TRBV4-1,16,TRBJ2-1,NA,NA,TGCGCCAGCAGCCTCGGGACTCGCAGCTCCTACAATGAGCAGTTCTTC,CASSLGTRSSYNEQFF
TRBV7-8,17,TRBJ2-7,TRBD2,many,TGTGCCAGCAGCTTAGCCCGGACTAGCGGAGGCTCCTACGAGCAGTACTTC,CASSLARTSGGSYEQYF
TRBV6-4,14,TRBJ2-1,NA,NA,TGTGCCAGTCCATGGGGTAGGTGGGACAATGAGCAGTTCTTC,CASPWGRWDNEQFF
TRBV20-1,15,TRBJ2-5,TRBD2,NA,TGCAGTGCTAGTGCACTAGCGGGAGTTGCAGAGACCCAGTACTTC,CSASALAGVAETQYF
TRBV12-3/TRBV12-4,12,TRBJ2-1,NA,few,TGTGCCAGCAGTTATATCGACAATGAGCAGTTCTTC,CASSYIDNEQFF
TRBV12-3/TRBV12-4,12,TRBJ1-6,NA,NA,TGTGCCAGCAGTCGAAGGGGTCCACCCCTCCACTTT,CASSRRGPPLHF
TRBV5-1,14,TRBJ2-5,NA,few,TGCGCCAGCAGCTTCTCGGGGGTAGGAGGGACCCAGTACTTC,CASSFSGVGGTQYF
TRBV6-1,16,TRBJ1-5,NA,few,TGTGCCAGCAGCCGAGTCCAGGGGCGAGGCAATCAGCCCCAGCATTTT,CASSRVQGRGNQPQHF
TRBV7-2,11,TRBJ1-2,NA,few,TGTGCCAGCAGCGCGGGCAATGGCTACACCTTC,CASSAGNGYTF